The rows below give T cell receptor beta chains drawn from one sample of a study of cytomegalovirus exposure and HLA in healthy donors. Assay used: immunoSEQ multiplex PCR; TCRdb lists only in-frame clones, some missing. The table lists about 82,000 clones, 95% of them singletons, with approximately 0.69% in the top ten. Material: PBMCs. Source of these receptors: a woman aged 18-35 years in good health and CMV-seronegative. Both conserved end residues are part of each CDR3. Fields, in order: V gene, J gene, D gene, clone size, CDR3 DNA, CDR3 protein. The D gene is left open where the match is weak. The listing skips clone size in some rows; elsewhere it reads once, few, many or a size class.

v_call: TRBV7-2
j_call: TRBJ1-2
d_call: .
clone_size: .
cdr3_nt: TGTGCCAGCAGCGCAGGGTATGGCTACACCTTC
cdr3_aa: CASSAGYGYTF

v_call: TRBV28
j_call: TRBJ2-1
d_call: .
clone_size: .
cdr3_nt: TGTGCCAGCAGCCCACCGAGCTCCTACAATGAGCAGTTCTTC
cdr3_aa: CASSPPSSYNEQFF

v_call: TRBV28
j_call: TRBJ1-2
d_call: .
clone_size: once
cdr3_nt: TGTGCCAGCAGTGACAGCGCCTATGGCTACACCTTC
cdr3_aa: CASSDSAYGYTF

v_call: TRBV28
j_call: TRBJ2-4
d_call: TRBD1
clone_size: .
cdr3_nt: TGTGCCAGCAGTTTCGGGACAGGTATTCAGTACTTC
cdr3_aa: CASSFGTGIQYF

v_call: TRBV5-6
j_call: TRBJ2-7
d_call: .
clone_size: .
cdr3_nt: TGTGCCAGCAGCTTACTGGGGGCGCGCTCCTACGAGCAGTACTTC
cdr3_aa: CASSLLGARSYEQYF

v_call: TRBV6-5
j_call: TRBJ2-7
d_call: TRBD2
clone_size: .
cdr3_nt: TGTGCCAGCTTGAGCGGGGATTCCTGGGAGCAGTACTTC
cdr3_aa: CASLSGDSWEQYF

v_call: TRBV2
j_call: TRBJ1-4
d_call: .
clone_size: once
cdr3_nt: TGTGCCAGCACCCAGGGCAGGGAAGGGGAAAAACTGTTTTTT
cdr3_aa: CASTQGREGEKLFF

v_call: TRBV4-1
j_call: TRBJ2-1
d_call: TRBD2
clone_size: .
cdr3_nt: TGCGCCAGCAGCCAAGTCGATATGGGGCTAGCGGGGAACAATGAGCAGTTCTTC
cdr3_aa: CASSQVDMGLAGNNEQFF

v_call: TRBV19
j_call: TRBJ1-1
d_call: TRBD1
clone_size: .
cdr3_nt: TGTGCCAGTAGTGCCAAGGGGGCTCGGGACACTGAAGCTTTCTTT
cdr3_aa: CASSAKGARDTEAFF

v_call: TRBV28
j_call: TRBJ2-7
d_call: .
clone_size: .
cdr3_nt: TGTGCCAGCCGTGACGCCTATACTCCGGGTCTAACCTACGAGCAGTACTTC
cdr3_aa: CASRDAYTPGLTYEQYF

v_call: TRBV28
j_call: TRBJ2-3
d_call: .
clone_size: .
cdr3_nt: TGTGCCAGCAGTCGGGTAGGGAGTACGCAGTATTTT
cdr3_aa: CASSRVGSTQYF

v_call: TRBV19
j_call: TRBJ1-1
d_call: .
clone_size: .
cdr3_nt: TGTGCCAGTAGTATAGGCGGATTAGGCCCAAACACTGAAGCTTTCTTT
cdr3_aa: CASSIGGLGPNTEAFF

v_call: TRBV14
j_call: TRBJ2-7
d_call: TRBD1
clone_size: .
cdr3_nt: TGTGCCAGCAGCCCCAAACCGGGCAGGGGGCAACTCTACGAGCAGTACTTC
cdr3_aa: CASSPKPGRGQLYEQYF

v_call: TRBV4-3
j_call: TRBJ2-7
d_call: TRBD2
clone_size: .
cdr3_nt: TGCGCCAGCAGCCCGGGGTTAGCGGGAGGGTACGAGCAGTACTTC
cdr3_aa: CASSPGLAGGYEQYF

v_call: TRBV4-1
j_call: TRBJ1-6
d_call: .
clone_size: .
cdr3_nt: TGCGCCAGCAGCCAAGATCGAGTCTATAATTCACCCCTCCACTTT
cdr3_aa: CASSQDRVYNSPLHF

v_call: TRBV28
j_call: TRBJ2-7
d_call: .
clone_size: .
cdr3_nt: TGTGCCAGCAGTTTATTAGTTCCCTACCAGGGGTACGAGCAGTACTTC
cdr3_aa: CASSLLVPYQGYEQYF

v_call: TRBV7-9
j_call: TRBJ2-7
d_call: .
clone_size: .
cdr3_nt: TGTGCCAGCAGCCCTTCAGGAGGGCGCTCCTACGAGCAGTACTTC
cdr3_aa: CASSPSGGRSYEQYF

v_call: TRBV27
j_call: TRBJ2-5
d_call: .
clone_size: .
cdr3_nt: TGTGCCAGCGGACCAGGGGTTCAAGAGACCCAGTACTTC
cdr3_aa: CASGPGVQETQYF

v_call: TRBV29-1
j_call: TRBJ2-3
d_call: .
clone_size: .
cdr3_nt: TGCAGCGCCTCCGAGGCGGTAATGACCACAGATACGCAGTATTTT
cdr3_aa: CSASEAVMTTDTQYF

v_call: TRBV16
j_call: TRBJ1-2
d_call: .
clone_size: .
cdr3_nt: TGTGCCAGCAGCCTCACGAAAGGGGTTGGCTACACCTTC
cdr3_aa: CASSLTKGVGYTF

v_call: TRBV5-4
j_call: TRBJ2-7
d_call: .
clone_size: .
cdr3_nt: TGTGCCAGCAGCCCGGTTGGGGGGTCCCTCTCCTACGAGCAGTACTTC
cdr3_aa: CASSPVGGSLSYEQYF

v_call: TRBV4-3
j_call: TRBJ2-1
d_call: .
clone_size: .
cdr3_nt: TGCGCCAGCAGCCAAGTGACTACCGGATACAATGAGCAGTTCTTC
cdr3_aa: CASSQVTTGYNEQFF

v_call: TRBV7-2
j_call: TRBJ2-3
d_call: TRBD2
clone_size: .
cdr3_nt: TGTGCCAGCAGCTTAGACTTTGGGCTAGCGGGGGATGGAGATACGCAGTATTTT
cdr3_aa: CASSLDFGLAGDGDTQYF

v_call: TRBV7-2
j_call: TRBJ1-5
d_call: TRBD1
clone_size: .
cdr3_nt: TGTGCCAGCAGCCCGGACAGGGGTCAGCCCCAGCATTTT
cdr3_aa: CASSPDRGQPQHF

v_call: TRBV27
j_call: TRBJ2-5
d_call: .
clone_size: .
cdr3_nt: TGTGCCAGCAGCCAAGGGGTACACACGTACCAAGAGACCCAGTACTTC
cdr3_aa: CASSQGVHTYQETQYF